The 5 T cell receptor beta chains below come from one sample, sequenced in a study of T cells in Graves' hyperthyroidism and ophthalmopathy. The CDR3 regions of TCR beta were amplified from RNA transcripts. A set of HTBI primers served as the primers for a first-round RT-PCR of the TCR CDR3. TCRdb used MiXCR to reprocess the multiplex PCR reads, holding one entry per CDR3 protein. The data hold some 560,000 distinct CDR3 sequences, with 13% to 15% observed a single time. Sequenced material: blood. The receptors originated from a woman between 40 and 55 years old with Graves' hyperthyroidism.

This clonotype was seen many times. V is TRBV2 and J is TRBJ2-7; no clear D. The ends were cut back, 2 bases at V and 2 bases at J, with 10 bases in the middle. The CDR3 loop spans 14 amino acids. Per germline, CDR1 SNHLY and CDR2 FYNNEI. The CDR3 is CASSEMAGTYEQYF. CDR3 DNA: TGTGCCAGCAGTGAAATGGCCGGAACCTACGAGCAGTACTTC.

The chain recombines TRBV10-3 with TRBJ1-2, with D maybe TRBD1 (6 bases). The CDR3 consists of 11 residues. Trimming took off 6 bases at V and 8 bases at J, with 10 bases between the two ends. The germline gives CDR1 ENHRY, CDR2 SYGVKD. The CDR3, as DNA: TGTGCCATCAGCGCAGGGGAGGGCTACACCTTC. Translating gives CAISAGEGYTF.

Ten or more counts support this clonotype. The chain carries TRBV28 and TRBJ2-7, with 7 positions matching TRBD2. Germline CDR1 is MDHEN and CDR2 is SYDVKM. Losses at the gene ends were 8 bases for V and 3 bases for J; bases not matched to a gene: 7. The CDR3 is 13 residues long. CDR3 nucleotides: TGTGCCAGCGTGGGGGGGGTTCTCTACGAGCAGTACTTC. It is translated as CASVGGVLYEQYF.

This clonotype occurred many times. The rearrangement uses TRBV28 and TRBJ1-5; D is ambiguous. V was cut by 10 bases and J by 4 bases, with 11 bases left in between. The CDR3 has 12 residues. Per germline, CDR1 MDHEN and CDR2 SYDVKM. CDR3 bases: TGTGCCACCACGACGGGGAATCAGCCCCAGCATTTT. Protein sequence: CATTTGNQPQHF.

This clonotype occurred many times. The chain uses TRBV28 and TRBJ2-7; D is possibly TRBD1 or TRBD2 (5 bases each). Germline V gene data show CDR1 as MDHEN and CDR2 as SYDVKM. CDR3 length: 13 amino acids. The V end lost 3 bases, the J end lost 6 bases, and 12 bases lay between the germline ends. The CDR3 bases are TGTGCCAGCAGTTTTGGGACCTACGGCGAGCAGTACTTC. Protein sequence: CASSFGTYGEQYF.